This TCR beta chain is from a study of blood T cells in healthy people across ages (dated by TCRdb to 2014 to 2015). As for the study more broadly: In model experiments, template switching captured about one uniquely barcoded TCR beta cDNA molecule for every two T cells. To track age-related changes in TCR beta repertoire diversity, the study relied on deep sequencing normalized with unique cDNA molecular identifiers. The donors were divided into four age groups: young (average around 16 years), middle-aged (around 37), aged (around 67) and long-lived (more than 75). To avoid experimental bias, donors of different ages were randomly spread across the sequencing lanes. Using the same blood draw, the study looked at two additional independent replicas of 1 million unique cDNA reads for two donors, one aged 18 to 30 and the other aged 80 or older. Study-wide findings and limitations: As age increased, observed TCR beta diversity per million T cells dropped in a roughly linear way, and a significant reduction was already evident by age 40. Estimates of total diversity based on one million sequenced T cells were regarded as lower bounds and as underestimates. Compared with the aged group, the long-lived group had more naive CD4+ T cells, fewer expanded clones and increased TCR diversity, a pattern suggesting age selection. Because donor CMV infection status was unknown, age-related changes in expanded clonotypes were potentially confounded. A strong correlation was found between observed TCR beta diversity and the percentage of naive T cells measured by flow cytometry. Bulk unsorted PBMC profiling prevented conclusive comparison of naive and antigen-experienced compartments.

Notes on this clonotype: The antigen this receptor binds is unknown. No base quality information exists; no much larger clone differs at one position.

Donors were 30 to 45 systemically healthy Caucasian individuals from Russia aged 6 to 90 years. About 9.1 milliliters of peripheral blood were collected from each donor into EDTA-treated Vacutainer tubes. PBMCs were isolated by Ficoll-Paque density-gradient centrifugation, with at least 6.5 million obtained per sample. Trizol reagent was used to extract total RNA from PBMCs, with at least 6 micrograms per sample. The percentages of naive CD45RAhigh/CD27high T cells were determined by flow cytometry on a PBMC aliquot from every donor. In the germline V gene, CDR1 corresponds to MDHEN and CDR2 to SYDVKM. Trimming takes 6 bases from V and 2 bases from J, and the germline ends sit 16 bases apart. The CDR3 holds 15 amino acids from the cysteine to the phenylalanine. Only the CDR3 DNA stays, 45 bases, in frame from base 1. Library preparation used 5' RACE. The sequencer listed for this sample is Illumina HiSeq 2500. A second roughly 7 to 12 cycle PCR used a sample-barcoded 5' primer and a J-beta primer mix. A unique molecular identifier was introduced onto each TCR beta cDNA molecule by a template-switch 5' adaptor carrying 12 random nucleotides. Each sample yielded at least 2.5 million CDR3-containing paired-end reads. All of the RNA was converted into first-strand cDNA using the Mint cDNA synthesis kit, with a TRBC-specific oligonucleotide serving as the primer. Following uracil-DNA glycosylase treatment, all cDNA underwent a first 18-cycle PCR with the universal primers M1SS and BC2_uni_R. The study's own analysis went as follows. For normalization, 1 million high-quality reads were randomly selected from each sample, with every read carrying a distinct molecular identifier. Reads with shared molecular identifiers were discarded instead of being binned into consensus sequences. MiTCR, set to a Q25 quality threshold and the strictest error-elimination algorithm, was used for CDR3 identification, clonotype clustering and error correction. A nonparametric unseen species model with Euler transformation was used to estimate lower-bound total TCR beta diversity. The public reads were reprocessed in TCRdb via fastp at Q25 and MiXCR, keeping in-frame beta chains. Entries that share a CDR3 protein sequence are merged under the most common genes and DNA. The V and J calls were not made by the authors but by TCRdb's processing. This sample holds about 2 million distinct CDR3 sequences; around half were observed only once. The ten largest clones represent 2.1% of the sample.

Recombination connected TRBV28 to TRBJ1-1, with TRBD1 tentatively as D gene (5 bases match). Sequenced sample: blood. The clonotype originates from a woman between 40 and 55 years old in good health. The DNA is as follows: TGTGCCAGCAGGACTTTGAGGGGCCAAAACACTGAAGCTTTCTTT. Translation gives CASRTLRGQNTEAFF.